These 14 T cell receptor beta chains were all obtained from the same sample, sequenced in a study of blood T cell repertoires in COVID-19. The data were produced by immunoSEQ multiplex PCR, yet TCRdb's version contains in-frame clones alone and is incomplete. The table includes tens of thousands of clones, more than 85% detected once. The source material was peripheral blood. The source of these receptors is a human donor with active COVID-19. The donor label of this sample is uncertain.

The rearrangement uses TRBV3-1 (or the pseudogene TRBV3-2) and TRBJ2-1, with 12 bases lining up with TRBD2. This CDR3 contains 17 residues. Germline V CDR1 and CDR2: LGHDT, YNNKEL (reference sequence). With V trimmed by 2 bases and J by 6 bases, 8 bases remained unmatched. CDR3 sequence reads: CASSQRVLAGGRNEQFF. In DNA form, the CDR3 reads TGTGCCAGCAGCCAAAGGGTCCTAGCGGGGGGGCGCAATGAGCAGTTCTTC.

The CDR3 here is CASSQDAESYEQYF. The CDR3 DNA follows: TGTGCCAGCAGCCAAGATGCGGAGTCCTACGAGCAGTACTTC. The chain couples TRBV4-2 to TRBJ2-7; D call uncertain. CDR3 length: 14 residues. Germline CDR1 and CDR2: LGHNA and YNFKEQ. Trimming took off 0 bases at V and 1 base at J, with 7 bases between the two ends.

As concerns this clone: This same CDR3 is encoded by further DNA sequences in the sample. CDR3 coding DNA: TGTGCCAGCAGCTTAGTGCTAGCGAGGCAAGAGACCCAGTACTTC. Protein product: CASSLVLARQETQYF. The gene calls are TRBV7-2 and TRBJ2-5, with a tentative D call TRBD2 (6 bases). The V and J ends lost 1 base and 2 bases respectively, with 11 bases between them. The CDR3 loop spans 15 amino acids. Germline assignment: CDR1 SGHTA and CDR2 FQGNSA. Using reference TRBV7-2 and TRBJ2-5 for the parts outside the CDR3, the full variable domain is GAGVSQSPSNKVTEKGKDVELRCDPISGHTALYWYRQSLGQGLEFLIYFQGNSAPDKSGLPSDRFSAERTGGSVSTLTIQRTQQEDSAVYLCASSLVLARQETQYFGPGTRLLVL.

The table lists this clone with a few counts. The J gene is TRBJ1-3, the V gene TRBV5-1; D unclear. Germline CDR1 SGHRS, CDR2 YFSETQ. Between the trimmed V and J ends, which lost 4 bases and 0 bases, there was a span of 5 bases. The CDR3 is 13 amino acids. The CDR3 DNA follows: TGCGCCAGCAGCCCGCGCTCTGGAAACACCATATATTTT. This codes for CASSPRSGNTIYF.

The genes are TRBV24-1 and TRBJ2-2; 10 bases fit TRBD2. Germline V lookup: CDR1 KGHDR, CDR2 SFDVKD. CDR3 size: 16 residues. V was clipped by 5 bases and J by 4 bases; unmatched bases: 6. CDR3 region: CATSVKSGGATGELFF. The CDR3 DNA is TGTGCCACCAGTGTGAAGAGCGGGGGGGCCACCGGGGAGCTGTTTTTT.

V gene TRBV28 combines with J gene TRBJ2-2; TRBD1 matches at 10 bases. CDR3 length: 16 amino acids. CDR1 MDHEN and CDR2 SYDVKM come from the germline V gene. Trimming removed 6 bases from V and 6 bases from J; junction bases left unmatched: 10. The chain's CDR3 is CASRGTGAFFAGELFF. CDR3 DNA sequence: TGTGCCAGCAGGGGGACAGGGGCCTTTTTTGCCGGGGAGCTGTTTTTT.

The chain links TRBV24-1 to TRBJ2-4; a possible D gene is TRBD2 (5 bases). This CDR3 is built from 13 residues. CDR1 KGHDR and CDR2 SFDVKD come from the germline V gene. Trimming removed 5 bases from V and 6 bases from J, with 10 bases in between. The CDR3 protein is CATSAPGTNIQYF. The DNA of the CDR3 is TGTGCCACCAGTGCCCCGGGAACAAACATTCAGTACTTC.

The J gene is TRBJ1-4, the V gene TRBV11-1; 7 nucleotides agree with TRBD1. CDR1 SGHAT and CDR2 FQDESV come from the germline V gene (reference sequence). With V trimmed by 5 bases and J by 3 bases, 9 bases remained unmatched. This CDR3 is 16 amino acids long. The CDR3 sequence is CASSRSMGTANEKLFF. CDR3 bases: TGTGCCAGCAGCCGCTCTATGGGGACAGCTAATGAAAAACTGTTTTTT.

The chain is built from TRBV19 and TRBJ1-5; D is undetermined. This CDR3 spans 15 amino acids. Trimming removed 5 bases from V and 2 bases from J, with 13 bases in between. CDR1 is LNHDA, CDR2 SQIVND, per germline (reference sequence). In DNA form, the CDR3 reads TGTGCCAGTAGTCCTTGGACTGGGGGCAATCAGCCCCAGCATTTT. Encoded protein: CASSPWTGGNQPQHF.

This clone has only a few counts. This sequence joins TRBV6-6 and TRBJ1-2; D remains unclear. CDR3 length equals 16 residues. Germline V gene sequence: CDR1 MNHNY, CDR2 SVGAGI (reference sequence). The V end lost 2 bases, the J end lost 8 bases, and 21 bases lay between the germline ends. Here the CDR3 reads CASSYRPDGLVGGYTF. DNA for the CDR3: TGTGCCAGCAGTTACCGCCCCGACGGCCTGGTGGGCGGCTACACCTTC.

This chain links TRBV7-8 with TRBJ2-7, with a possible D match to TRBD2 (6 bases). The V gene lost 2 bases and the J gene lost 3 bases, with 20 bases spanning the gap. This CDR3 contains 17 residues. CDR1 is SGHVS, CDR2 FQNEAQ, per germline. The CDR3 nucleotides are TGTGCCAGCAGCTTAAATCTGGGGGGACTGAAACACTACGAGCAGTACTTC. This encodes CASSLNLGGLKHYEQYF.

The genes are TRBV7-6 and TRBJ2-1, with TRBD2 identical over 13 bases. J gave up 9 bases and V 1 base, and 9 bases lay outside the gene matches. The CDR3 runs to 17 residues. Germline lookup yields CDR1 SGHVS and CDR2 FNYEAQ. The DNA of the CDR3 is TGTGCCAGCAGCTTAGGGAGGTGGACTAGCGGGGGCCGTGAGCAGTTCTTC. The encoded protein is CASSLGRWTSGGREQFF.

This clone was seen a handful of times. The chain joins TRBV11-3 to TRBJ1-3, with D perhaps TRBD1 (5 bases). The CDR3 loop spans 14 amino acids. The germline V gene has CDR1 SGHNT and CDR2 YENEEA. With 5 bases removed from V and 2 bases from J, the gap between germline ends came to 10 bases. The CDR3 spells CASSVTGAGNTIYF. In nucleotides, the CDR3 is TGTGCCAGCAGCGTAACAGGTGCTGGAAACACCATATATTTT. The variable domain in full, with the rest retrieved from reference TRBV11-3 and TRBJ1-3, is EAGVVQSPRYKIIEKKQPVAFWCNPISGHNTLYWYLQNLGQGPELLIRYENEEAVDDSQLPKDRFSAERLKGVDSTLKIQPAELGDSAVYLCASSVTGAGNTIYFGEGSWLTVV.

The V gene is TRBV4-1, the J gene TRBJ2-5; TRBD2 is a possible D gene (6 bases). V lost 4 bases and J 5 bases, leaving 14 bases between the germline ends. This CDR3 has 14 amino acids. CDR1 and CDR2 (germline): MGHRA, YSYEKL. The CDR3 sequence is CASSRLVRGETQYF. The CDR3 DNA reads TGCGCCAGCAGCCGCCTTGTTCGGGGGGAGACCCAGTACTTC.